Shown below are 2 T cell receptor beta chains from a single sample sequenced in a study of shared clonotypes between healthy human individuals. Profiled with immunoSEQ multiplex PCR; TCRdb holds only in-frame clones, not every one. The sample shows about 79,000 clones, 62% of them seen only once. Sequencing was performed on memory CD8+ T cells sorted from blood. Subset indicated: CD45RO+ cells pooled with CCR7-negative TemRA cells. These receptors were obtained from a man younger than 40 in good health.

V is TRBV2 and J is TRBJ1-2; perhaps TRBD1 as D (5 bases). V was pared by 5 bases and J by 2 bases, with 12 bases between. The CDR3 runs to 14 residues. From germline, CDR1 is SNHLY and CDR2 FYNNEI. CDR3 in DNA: TGTGCCAGCAGTTTCGGGGGAGGAAACTATGGCTACACCTTC. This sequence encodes CASSFGGGNYGYTF.

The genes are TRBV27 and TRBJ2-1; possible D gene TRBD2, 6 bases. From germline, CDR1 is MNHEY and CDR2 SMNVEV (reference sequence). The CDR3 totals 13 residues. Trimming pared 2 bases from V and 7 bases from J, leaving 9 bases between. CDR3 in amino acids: CASSLVGGNEQFF. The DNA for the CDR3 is TGTGCCAGCAGTTTAGTCGGAGGGAATGAGCAGTTCTTC.